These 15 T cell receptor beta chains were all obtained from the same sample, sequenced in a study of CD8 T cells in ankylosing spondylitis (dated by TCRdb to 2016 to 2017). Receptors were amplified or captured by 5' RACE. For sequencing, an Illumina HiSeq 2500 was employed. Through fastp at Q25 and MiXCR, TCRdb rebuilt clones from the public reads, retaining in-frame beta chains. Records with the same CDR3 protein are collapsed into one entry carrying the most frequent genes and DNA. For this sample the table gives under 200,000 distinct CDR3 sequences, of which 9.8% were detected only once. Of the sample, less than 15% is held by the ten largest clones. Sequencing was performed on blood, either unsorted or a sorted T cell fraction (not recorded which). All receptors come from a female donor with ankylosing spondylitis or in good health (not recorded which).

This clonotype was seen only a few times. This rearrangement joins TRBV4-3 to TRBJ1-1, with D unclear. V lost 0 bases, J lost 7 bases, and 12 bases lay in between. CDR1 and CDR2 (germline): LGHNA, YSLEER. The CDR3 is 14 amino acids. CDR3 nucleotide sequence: TGCGCCAGCAGCCAAGATAGGCGGAACCTTGAAGCTTTCTTT. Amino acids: CASSQDRRNLEAFF.

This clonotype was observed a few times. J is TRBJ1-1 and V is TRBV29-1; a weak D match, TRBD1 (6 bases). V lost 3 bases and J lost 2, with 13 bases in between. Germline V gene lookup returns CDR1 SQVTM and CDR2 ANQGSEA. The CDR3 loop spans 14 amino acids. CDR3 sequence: CSVDPGAQNTEAFF. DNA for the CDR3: TGCAGCGTTGATCCGGGGGCCCAAAACACTGAAGCTTTCTTT.

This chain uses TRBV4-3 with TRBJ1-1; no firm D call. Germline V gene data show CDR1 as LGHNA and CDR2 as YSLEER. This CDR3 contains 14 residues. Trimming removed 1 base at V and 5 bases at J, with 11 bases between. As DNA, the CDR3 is TGCGCCAGCAGCCAAGGGATCAGCACGACTGAAGCTTTCTTT. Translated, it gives CASSQGISTTEAFF.

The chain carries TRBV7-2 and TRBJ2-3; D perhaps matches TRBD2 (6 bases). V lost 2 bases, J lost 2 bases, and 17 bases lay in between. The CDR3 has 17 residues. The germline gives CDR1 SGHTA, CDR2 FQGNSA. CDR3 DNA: TGTGCCAGCAGCTTATGGGGTCCGGACTACCCCACAGATACGCAGTATTTT. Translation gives CASSLWGPDYPTDTQYF. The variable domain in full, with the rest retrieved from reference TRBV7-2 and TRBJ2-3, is GAGVSQSPSNKVTEKGKDVELRCDPISGHTALYWYRQSLGQGLEFLIYFQGNSAPDKSGLPSDRFSAERTGGSVSTLTIQRTQQEDSAVYLCASSLWGPDYPTDTQYFGPGTRLTVL.

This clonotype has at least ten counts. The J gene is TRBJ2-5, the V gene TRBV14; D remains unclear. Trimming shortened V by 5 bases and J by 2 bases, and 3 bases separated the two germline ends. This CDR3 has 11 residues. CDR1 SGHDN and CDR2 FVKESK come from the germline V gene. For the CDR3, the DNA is TGTGCCAGCAGCATTCAAGAGACCCAGTACTTC. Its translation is CASSIQETQYF.

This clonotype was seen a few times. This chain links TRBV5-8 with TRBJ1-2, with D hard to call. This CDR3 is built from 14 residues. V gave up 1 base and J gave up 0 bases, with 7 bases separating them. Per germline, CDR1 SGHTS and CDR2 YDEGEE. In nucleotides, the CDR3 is TGTGCCAGCAGCTTGAGCACTGCTAACTATGGCTACACCTTC. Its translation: CASSLSTANYGYTF.

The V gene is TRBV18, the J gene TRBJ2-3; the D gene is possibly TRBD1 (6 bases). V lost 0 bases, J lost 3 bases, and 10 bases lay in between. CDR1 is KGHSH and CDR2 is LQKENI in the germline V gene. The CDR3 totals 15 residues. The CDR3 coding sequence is TGTGCCAGCTCACCACCGGTGGGGGCAACAGATACGCAGTATTTT. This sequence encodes CASSPPVGATDTQYF.

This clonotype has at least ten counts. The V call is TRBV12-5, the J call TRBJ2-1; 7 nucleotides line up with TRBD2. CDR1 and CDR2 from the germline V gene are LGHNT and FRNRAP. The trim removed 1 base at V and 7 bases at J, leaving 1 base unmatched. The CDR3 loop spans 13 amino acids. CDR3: CASGLGGGNEQFF. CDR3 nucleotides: TGTGCTAGTGGTTTGGGGGGGGGTAATGAGCAGTTCTTC.

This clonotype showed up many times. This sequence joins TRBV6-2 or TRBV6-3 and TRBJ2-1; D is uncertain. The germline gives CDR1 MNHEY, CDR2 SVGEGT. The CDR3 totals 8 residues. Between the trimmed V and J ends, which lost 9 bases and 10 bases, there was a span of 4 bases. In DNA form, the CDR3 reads TGTGCCAGGAGCGAGCAGTTCTTC. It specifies CARSEQFF.

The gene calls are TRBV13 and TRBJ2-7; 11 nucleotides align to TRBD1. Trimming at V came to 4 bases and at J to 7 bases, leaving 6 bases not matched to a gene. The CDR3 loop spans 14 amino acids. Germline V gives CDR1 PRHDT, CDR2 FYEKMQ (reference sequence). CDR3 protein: CASSSRTGGGEQYF. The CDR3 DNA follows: TGTGCCAGCAGCTCTAGGACAGGGGGCGGAGAGCAGTACTTC.

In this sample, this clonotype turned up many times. CDR3 DNA: TGTGCCAGCAGCTTACAGAGCTCCTACGAGCAGTACTTC. Amino acid sequence: CASSLQSSYEQYF. The chain combines TRBV7-2 with TRBJ2-7; D not resolved. There are 13 residues in the CDR3. V gave up 2 bases and J gave up 0 bases, with 5 bases separating them. Germline values: CDR1 SGHTA, CDR2 FQGNSA. Full variable domain (remainder filled in from reference TRBV7-2 and TRBJ2-7): GAGVSQSPSNKVTEKGKDVELRCDPISGHTALYWYRQSLGQGLEFLIYFQGNSAPDKSGLPSDRFSAERTGGSVSTLTIQRTQQEDSAVYLCASSLQSSYEQYFGPGTRLTVT.

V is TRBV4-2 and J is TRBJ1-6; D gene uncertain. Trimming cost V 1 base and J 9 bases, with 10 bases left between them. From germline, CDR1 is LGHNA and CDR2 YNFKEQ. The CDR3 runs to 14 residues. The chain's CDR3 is CASSQVGIVSPLHF. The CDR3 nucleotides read TGTGCCAGCAGCCAAGTAGGGATTGTTTCACCCCTCCACTTT.

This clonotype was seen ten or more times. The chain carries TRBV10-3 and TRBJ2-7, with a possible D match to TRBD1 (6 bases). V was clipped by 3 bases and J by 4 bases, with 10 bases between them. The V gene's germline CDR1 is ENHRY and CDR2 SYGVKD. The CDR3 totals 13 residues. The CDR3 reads CAISDYGQYEQYF. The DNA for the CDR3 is TGTGCCATCAGTGACTACGGACAGTACGAGCAGTACTTC.

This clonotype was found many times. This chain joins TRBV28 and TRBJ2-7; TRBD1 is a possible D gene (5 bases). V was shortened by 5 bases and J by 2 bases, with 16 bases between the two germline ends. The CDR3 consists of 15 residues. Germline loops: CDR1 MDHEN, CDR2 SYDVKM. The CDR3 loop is CASSIGAIQTYEQYF. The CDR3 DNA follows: TGTGCCAGCAGTATTGGGGCCATTCAGACCTACGAGCAGTACTTC.

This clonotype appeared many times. Here the CDR3 reads CSVEIGDRGFSEAFF. The DNA for the CDR3 is TGCAGCGTTGAGATTGGGGACAGGGGTTTCTCTGAAGCTTTCTTT. This chain uses TRBV29-1 with TRBJ1-1, with 10 nucleotides matching TRBD1. The germline V gene has CDR1 SQVTM and CDR2 ANQGSEA. V lost 3 bases to trimming and J lost 6 bases; unmatched junction nucleotides: 10. The CDR3 is 15 residues long.